These T cell receptor beta chains were read from a single sample in a study of blood T cells in healthy people across ages. TCRdb reprocessed the 5' RACE reads via MiXCR and lists one record per CDR3 protein. Of 1.5 million to 2 million distinct CDR3 sequences listed, roughly 50% were seen once; the top ten hold less than 2.5%. The source material was blood. These receptors were obtained from a woman aged 40-49 years in good health. The CDR3 runs from the conserved cysteine through the conserved F or W. The D gene is left open where the match is weak. Only part of the rows carry a size: once, few, many, or a class if the clone is expanded.

>TRBJ2-7|-|TRBV7-2|TRBD1
TGTGCCAGCAGCCGTGGGACAGGGGCTTACAATGAGCAGTACTTC
CASSRGTGAYNEQYF
>TRBJ1-2|-|TRBV6-2/TRBV6-3|-
TGTGCCAGCAGTGATACTTGGCACTATGGCTACACCTTC
CASSDTWHYGYTF
>TRBJ1-5|few|TRBV2|-
TGTGCCAGCAGTGAAGGCGGGGGACAACTCAATCAGCCCCAGCATTTT
CASSEGGGQLNQPQHF
>TRBJ2-5|-|TRBV20-1|TRBD2
TGCAGTGCTAGAGGTTTAGCGGGGGCAGGGGAGACCCAGTACTTC
CSARGLAGAGETQYF
>TRBJ2-3|-|TRBV20-1|TRBD2
TGCAGTGCTATCCTAGCGGGGGGACGCACAGATACGCAGTATTTT
CSAILAGGRTDTQYF
>TRBJ2-5|-|TRBV28|-
TGTGCCAGCAGTTTTAGGCTCGACAGTGACCAGGAGACCCAGTACTTC
CASSFRLDSDQETQYF
>TRBJ1-2|few|TRBV6-4|-
TGTGCCAGCAGTGACTCAAGGCCCCCCTATGGCTACACCTTC
CASSDSRPPYGYTF
>TRBJ2-7|-|TRBV25-1|-
TGTGCCAGCAGTGACCTTCCACTCGGGGAGCAGTACTTC
CASSDLPLGEQYF
>TRBJ2-1|-|TRBV12-3/TRBV12-4|-
TGTGCCAGCAGCCATACTAGGAATGAGCAGTTCTTC
CASSHTRNEQFF
>TRBJ2-4|-|TRBV9|TRBD2
TGTGCCAGCAGCCCCCGGACTAGCGGGGGGGAAAACATTCAGTACTTC
CASSPRTSGGENIQYF
>TRBJ1-6|-|TRBV9|TRBD1
TGTGCCAGCAGCGGGGGAAGGGACAGGGCAAATTCACCCCTCCACTTT
CASSGGRDRANSPLHF
>TRBJ1-4|-|TRBV10-3|-
TGTGCCATCAGGGAGAATGACAATGAAAAACTGTTTTTT
CAIRENDNEKLFF
>TRBJ2-1|-|TRBV15|-
TGTGCCACCAGTACCGGAAGCGGGACAAGACTTAGTGAGCAGTTCTTC
CATSTGSGTRLSEQFF
>TRBJ2-3|-|TRBV7-2|-
TGTGCCAGCAGCTTAGCGCTGTCTCATCCGTATTTT
CASSLALSHPYF
>TRBJ2-7|-|TRBV20-1|-
TGCAGTGCTAGGGGGCGCGTAAGCGGCGAGCAGTACTTC
CSARGRVSGEQYF
>TRBJ2-5|-|TRBV4-2|-
TGTGCCAGCAGCCAAGCGTCACTAGCCCAAGAGACCCAGTACTTC
CASSQASLAQETQYF
>TRBJ2-7|many|TRBV6-5|TRBD1
TGTGCCAGCAGAGGGGACAGGAGCTCCTACGAGCAGTACTTC
CASRGDRSSYEQYF
>TRBJ2-7|-|TRBV10-2|TRBD1
TGCGCCAGCGCCCGGGACAGGGCCTACGAGCAGTACTTC
CASARDRAYEQYF
>TRBJ1-5|-|TRBV4-3|-
TGCGCCAGCAGCCAAGACTTCGAAGATCAGCCCCAGCATTTT
CASSQDFEDQPQHF
>TRBJ2-3|-|TRBV10-3|TRBD1
TGTGCAACACAGGGGGTGGGGACAGATACGCAGTATTTT
CATQGVGTDTQYF
>TRBJ2-7|many|TRBV7-2|TRBD1
TGTGCCAGCAGCCGTCGGGACAGACCCTACGAGCAGTACTTC
CASSRRDRPYEQYF
>TRBJ2-3|few|TRBV20-1|TRBD2
TGCAGTGAGCTCGGGGGGGCCAGCACAGATACGCAGTATTTT
CSELGGASTDTQYF
>TRBJ1-2|-|TRBV5-1|TRBD1
TGCGCCAGCAGCCCAGAGGGACAGCTCTATGGCTACACCTTC
CASSPEGQLYGYTF
>TRBJ2-3|-|TRBV5-8|TRBD2
TGTGCCAGCAGCCGAAATAGCGGGAGCACAGATACGCAGTATTTT
CASSRNSGSTDTQYF
>TRBJ2-7|few|TRBV20-1|TRBD2
TGCAGTGCCCCGACGGCTAGCGGCGGCTCCTACGAGCAGTACTTC
CSAPTASGGSYEQYF
>TRBJ2-7|-|TRBV6-6|TRBD2
TGTGCCAGCAGCGGGACTAGCGGGGGAGAAAGAGTCGACGAGCAGTACTTC
CASSGTSGGERVDEQYF
>TRBJ2-7|-|TRBV12-3/TRBV12-4|-
TGTGCCAGCAGTTTATCGCTAGGGGGGGGGAACTACGAGCAGTACTTC
CASSLSLGGGNYEQYF